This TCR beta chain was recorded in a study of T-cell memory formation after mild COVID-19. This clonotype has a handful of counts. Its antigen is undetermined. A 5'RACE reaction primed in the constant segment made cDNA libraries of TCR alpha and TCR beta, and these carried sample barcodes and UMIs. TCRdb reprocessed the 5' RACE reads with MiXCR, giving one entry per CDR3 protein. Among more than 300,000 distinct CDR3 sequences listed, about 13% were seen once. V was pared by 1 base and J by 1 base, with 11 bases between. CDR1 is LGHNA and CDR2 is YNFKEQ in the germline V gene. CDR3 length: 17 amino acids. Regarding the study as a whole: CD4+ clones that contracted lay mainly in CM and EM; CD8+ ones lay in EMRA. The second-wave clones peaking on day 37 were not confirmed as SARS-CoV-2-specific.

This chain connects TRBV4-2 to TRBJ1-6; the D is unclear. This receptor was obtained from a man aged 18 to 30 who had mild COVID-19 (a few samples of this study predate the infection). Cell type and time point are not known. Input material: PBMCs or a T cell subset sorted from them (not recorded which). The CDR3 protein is CASSQAALRSYNSPLHF. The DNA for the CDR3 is TGTGCCAGCAGCCAAGCGGCCCTTCGTTCCTATAATTCACCCCTCCACTTT.